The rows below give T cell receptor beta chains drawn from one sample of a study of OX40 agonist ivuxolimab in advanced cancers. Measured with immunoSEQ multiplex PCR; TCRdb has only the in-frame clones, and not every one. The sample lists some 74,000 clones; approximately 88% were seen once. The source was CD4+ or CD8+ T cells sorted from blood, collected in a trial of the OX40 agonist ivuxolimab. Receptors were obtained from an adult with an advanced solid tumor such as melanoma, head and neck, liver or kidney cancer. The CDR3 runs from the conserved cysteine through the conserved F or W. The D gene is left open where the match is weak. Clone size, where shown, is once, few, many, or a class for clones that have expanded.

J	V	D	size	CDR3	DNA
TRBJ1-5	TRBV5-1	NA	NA	CASSLAGGIPPQHF	TGCGCCAGCAGCTTGGCGGGGGGGATACCGCCCCAGCATTTT
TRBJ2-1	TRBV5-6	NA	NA	CASSRPGRTNEQFF	TGTGCCAGCAGCCGCCCCGGGAGAACCAATGAGCAGTTCTTC
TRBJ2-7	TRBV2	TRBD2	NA	CASTGTSAPYEQYF	TGTGCCAGCACCGGGACTAGCGCACCCTACGAGCAGTACTTC
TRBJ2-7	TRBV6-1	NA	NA	CASCPDRAGEQYF	TGTGCCAGCTGTCCCGACAGAGCTGGGGAGCAGTACTTC
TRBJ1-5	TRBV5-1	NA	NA	CASSPDGKLNQPQHF	TGCGCCAGCAGCCCGGACGGAAAACTTAATCAGCCCCAGCATTTT
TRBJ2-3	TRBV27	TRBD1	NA	CASSRGQVVNTQYF	TGTGCCAGCAGTAGGGGACAGGTGGTTAATACGCAGTATTTT
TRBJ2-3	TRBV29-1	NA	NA	CSVVWLAATSTDTQYF	TGCAGCGTTGTTTGGCTAGCAGCTACTAGCACGGATACGCAGTATTTT
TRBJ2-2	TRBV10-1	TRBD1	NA	CASSGRQGANTGELFF	TGCGCCAGCAGTGGGAGACAGGGGGCGAACACCGGGGAGCTGTTTTTT
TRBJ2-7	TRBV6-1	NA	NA	CASSAPPGLGSIRNYEQYF	TGTGCCAGCAGTGCTCCACCGGGATTGGGTTCGATTAGGAACTACGAGCAGTACTTC
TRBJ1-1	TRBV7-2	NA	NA	CASSFSRSGNTEAFF	TGTGCCAGCAGCTTCAGTCGCTCCGGGAACACTGAAGCTTTCTTT
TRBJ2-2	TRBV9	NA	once	CASSGNANTGELFF	TGTGCCAGCAGCGGAAACGCGAACACCGGGGAGCTGTTTTTT
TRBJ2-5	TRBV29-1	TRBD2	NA	CSATLGSAGFQETQYF	TGCAGCGCTACCTTAGGGTCAGCGGGGTTCCAAGAGACCCAGTACTTC
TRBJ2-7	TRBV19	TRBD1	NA	CASSQDRLGEQYF	TGTGCCAGTAGTCAGGACAGGTTGGGCGAGCAGTACTTC
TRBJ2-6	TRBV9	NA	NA	CASSGSGANVLTF	TGTGCCAGCAGCGGATCCGGGGCCAACGTCCTGACTTTC
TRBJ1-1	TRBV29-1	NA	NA	CSVNPAGAMNTEAFF	TGCAGCGTTAACCCTGCGGGGGCCATGAACACTGAAGCTTTCTTT
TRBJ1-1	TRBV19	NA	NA	CASRPGTANTEAFF	TGTGCCAGTAGACCCGGGACCGCCAACACTGAAGCTTTCTTT
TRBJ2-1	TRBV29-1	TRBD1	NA	CSVEGTVYNEQFF	TGCAGCGTTGAGGGGACAGTCTACAATGAGCAGTTCTTC
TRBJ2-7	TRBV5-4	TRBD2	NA	CASSLGGLAGISYEQYF	TGTGCCAGCAGCTTGGGGGGACTAGCGGGGATCTCCTACGAGCAGTACTTC
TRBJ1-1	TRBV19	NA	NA	CASSRVFGREAFF	TGTGCCAGTAGTAGGGTGTTTGGTCGTGAAGCTTTCTTT
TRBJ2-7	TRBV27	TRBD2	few	CASRLAGKPYEQYF	TGTGCCAGCAGGTTAGCGGGGAAACCCTACGAGCAGTACTTC
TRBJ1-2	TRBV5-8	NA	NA	CASSLNTYGYTF	TGTGCCAGCAGCCTGAATACGTATGGCTACACCTTC
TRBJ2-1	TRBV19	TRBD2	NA	CASSMGGLAGARPSNEQFF	TGTGCCAGTAGTATGGGAGGACTAGCGGGGGCTCGACCTAGCAATGAGCAGTTCTTC
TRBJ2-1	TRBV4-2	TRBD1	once	CASSQRDSKSSYNEQFF	TGTGCCAGCAGCCAAAGGGACAGCAAAAGCTCCTACAATGAGCAGTTCTTC
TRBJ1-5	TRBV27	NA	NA	CASSLSGLGQLANQPQHF	TGTGCCAGCAGTTTATCTGGTTTAGGGCAGTTGGCCAATCAGCCCCAGCATTTT
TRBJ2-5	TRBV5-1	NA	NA	CASSWAGNGETQYF	TGCGCCAGCAGCTGGGCAGGGAACGGAGAGACCCAGTACTTC
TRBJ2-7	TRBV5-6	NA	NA	CASSLASGQTYEQYF	TGTGCCAGCAGCTTGGCCAGTGGACAGACCTACGAGCAGTACTTC
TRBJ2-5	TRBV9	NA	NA	CASSVGSRLSQETQYF	TGTGCCAGCAGCGTAGGTTCCAGGCTATCCCAAGAGACCCAGTACTTC
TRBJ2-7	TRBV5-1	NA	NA	CASSLGHEQYF	TGCGCCAGCAGCTTGGGCCACGAGCAGTACTTC
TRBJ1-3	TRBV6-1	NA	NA	CASSEMLGPGNTIYF	TGTGCCAGCAGTGAAATGTTGGGACCCGGAAACACCATATATTTT
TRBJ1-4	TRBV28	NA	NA	CASSWDTEKLFF	TGTGCCAGCAGTTGGGACACTGAAAAACTGTTTTTT
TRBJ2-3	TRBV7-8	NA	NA	CASSFRHWTSTDTQYF	TGTGCCAGCAGCTTTCGCCACTGGACTAGCACAGATACGCAGTATTTT
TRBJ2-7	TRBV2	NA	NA	CASSALDYEQYF	TGTGCCAGCAGTGCTCTAGACTACGAGCAGTACTTC
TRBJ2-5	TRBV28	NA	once	CASSLPGRQETQYF	TGTGCCAGCAGTTTACCGGGGCGGCAAGAGACCCAGTACTTC
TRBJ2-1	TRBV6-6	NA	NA	CASSNSGTPPLGEQFF	TGTGCCAGCAGTAACTCCGGGACTCCCCCTTTGGGTGAGCAGTTCTTC
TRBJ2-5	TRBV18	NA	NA	CASSPPGTRETQYF	TGTGCCAGCTCACCACCCGGGACGAGAGAGACCCAGTACTTC
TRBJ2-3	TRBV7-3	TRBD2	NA	CASSRVAGLGGDTQYF	TGTGCCAGCAGCCGGGTAGCGGGACTGGGCGGGGATACGCAGTATTTT
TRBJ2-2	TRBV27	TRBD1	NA	CASSFGTGTGELFF	TGTGCCAGCAGTTTTGGGACAGGGACCGGGGAGCTGTTTTTT
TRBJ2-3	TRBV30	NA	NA	CAWRAKLGGGGTDTQYF	TGTGCCTGGAGAGCGAAGTTAGGGGGAGGGGGCACAGATACGCAGTATTTT
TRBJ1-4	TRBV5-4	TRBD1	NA	CASSLGGQGPTNEKLFF	TGTGCCAGCAGCTTGGGGGGACAGGGACCAACTAATGAAAAACTGTTTTTT
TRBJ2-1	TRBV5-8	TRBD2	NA	CASSISGRAYNEQFF	TGTGCCAGCAGCATCAGCGGGAGGGCTTACAATGAGCAGTTCTTC
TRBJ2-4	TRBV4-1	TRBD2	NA	CASSQANLAVAKNIQYF	TGCGCCAGCAGCCAAGCCAATCTAGCGGTAGCCAAAAACATTCAGTACTTC
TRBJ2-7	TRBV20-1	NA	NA	CSARWVHEQYF	TGCAGTGCTAGATGGGTCCACGAGCAGTACTTC